One and the same sample provided the 24 T cell receptor beta chains below, sequenced in a study of metastatic and nonmetastatic thyroid tumors. All patients reached thyroid surgery having received no treatment beforehand. TCRdb reanalyzed the PCR reads via MiXCR. The sample has approximately 17,000 clones, roughly 24% seen once. The specimen was tumor tissue. Receptors were obtained from a female donor with papillary thyroid cancer or a benign thyroid nodule (not recorded which). Some clones in this sample may be carry-over from other donors' samples.

By proportion, this clone is medium-sized. J is TRBJ1-5 and V is TRBV20-1; a weak D match, TRBD1 (5 bases). The CDR3 contains 15 residues. V was clipped by 6 bases and J by 3 bases, with 18 bases between them. CDR1 is DFQATT and CDR2 is SNEGSKA in the germline V gene (reference sequence). The DNA for the CDR3 is TGCAGTGCGATAGATGTTCAGGGACCCAATCAGCCCCAGCATTTT. It codes for CSAIDVQGPNQPQHF.

The chain recombines TRBV20-1 with TRBJ2-7; D perhaps matches TRBD2 (6 bases). With 4 bases removed from V and 4 bases from J, the gap between germline ends came to 17 bases. From germline, CDR1 is DFQATT and CDR2 SNEGSKA (reference sequence). The CDR3 covers 14 residues. The CDR3 DNA is TGCAGTGCTAAGTCGCAGCTGGAGGGATACGAGCAGTACTTC. It is translated as CSAKSQLEGYEQYF.

This clone was observed at least ten times. The V and J genes are TRBV7-2 and TRBJ2-2; D ambiguous. The germline V gene has CDR1 SGHTA and CDR2 FQGNSA. The CDR3 extends over 16 amino acids. V lost 0 bases to trimming and J lost 0 bases, with 8 bases between them. CDR3 bases: TGTGCCAGCAGCTTAGCTCGGGCCGCGAACACCGGGGAGCTGTTTTTT. It translates to CASSLARAANTGELFF.

This clone appeared a few times. The V call is TRBV4-1, the J call TRBJ2-7, with 7 bases that match TRBD1. Trimming cost V 5 bases and J 2 bases; bases outside gene matches: 12. Germline V gives CDR1 MGHRA, CDR2 YSYEKL. The CDR3 spans 16 residues. This chain's CDR3 is CASSERWHRGAYEQYF. For the CDR3, the DNA is TGCGCCAGCAGCGAGAGATGGCACAGGGGCGCCTACGAGCAGTACTTC.

This chain links TRBV4-1 with TRBJ2-2; 11 bases align to TRBD2. CDR3 length: 17 amino acids. Germline CDR1 reads MGHRA; CDR2 reads YSYEKL. The V segment lost 0 bases and the J segment 8 bases; nucleotides outside the gene matches: 8. The CDR3 DNA is TGCGCCAGCAGCCAAGAATTAGCGGGAGGGCCGCGGGGGGAGCTGTTTTTT. Amino acid sequence: CASSQELAGGPRGELFF.

This clone appeared a few times. The CDR3 here is CASSFPTGGVPEAFF. CDR3 nucleotides: TGTGCCAGCAGTTTCCCGACAGGGGGAGTTCCTGAAGCTTTCTTT. This sequence joins TRBV2 and TRBJ1-1; 9 bases match TRBD1. V was clipped by 5 bases and J by 6 bases; unmatched bases: 10. Germline V gene lookup returns CDR1 SNHLY and CDR2 FYNNEI. The CDR3 totals 15 residues.

This chain uses TRBV18 with TRBJ2-6; D remains ambiguous. With 3 bases removed from V and 0 bases from J, the gap between germline ends came to 0 bases. The CDR3 has 13 residues. Germline V gene sequence: CDR1 KGHSH, CDR2 LQKENI. The DNA of the CDR3 is TGTGCCAGCTCACCCTCTGGGGCCAACGTCCTGACTTTC. Amino acids: CASSPSGANVLTF.

This clone was counted only a few times. This rearrangement joins TRBV12-3 or TRBV12-4 to TRBJ2-5; 11 nucleotides line up with TRBD2. The J call is doubtful: the DNA matches TRBJ2-1 better. The CDR3 has 15 amino acids. The CDR3 spells CASSLGTSGSTEQFF. CDR3 DNA: TGTGCCAGCAGTTTAGGTACTAGCGGGAGTACTGAGCAGTTCTTC.

This clone occurred many times. Other DNA sequences within the sample encode an identical CDR3. This CDR3 is CASSRTQPYDGYTF. CDR3 nucleotides: TGTGCCAGTAGTAGAACTCAGCCTTACGATGGCTACACCTTC. The chain recombines TRBV19 with TRBJ1-2; D is unclear. Germline assignment: CDR1 LNHDA and CDR2 SQIVND (reference sequence). The CDR3 runs to 14 residues. The V and J ends lost 4 bases and 6 bases respectively, with 15 bases between them.

This clone has more than one count but fewer than ten. The CDR3 loop reads CASKDINTGELFF. In DNA, the CDR3 is TGTGCCAGCAAGGACATCAACACCGGGGAGCTGTTTTTT. V is TRBV27 and J is TRBJ2-2; D perhaps matches TRBD1 (5 bases). This CDR3 contains 13 residues. V lost 7 bases to trimming and J lost 2 bases, with 8 bases between them. Germline CDR1 MNHEY, CDR2 SMNVEV (reference sequence).

This clone was seen at least ten times. This chain joins TRBV4-2 and TRBJ2-1; 14 bases match TRBD2. Germline CDR1 is LGHNA and CDR2 is YNFKEQ. This CDR3 comprises 20 residues. After removal of 4 bases from V and 0 bases from J, the junction contained 11 bases not matched to a gene. The CDR3 is CASSRQTSGGAESSYNEQFF. DNA of the CDR3: TGTGCCAGCAGCCGACAGACTAGCGGGGGGGCCGAAAGCTCCTACAATGAGCAGTTCTTC.

This chain links TRBV20-1 with TRBJ2-1; 10 bases align to TRBD2. V lost 3 bases to trimming and J lost 5 bases; unmatched junction nucleotides: 10. CDR1 is DFQATT, CDR2 SNEGSKA, per germline (reference sequence). The CDR3 runs to 16 residues. The CDR3 sequence is CSASGLAGVTHNEQFF. The CDR3 DNA is TGCAGTGCTAGTGGGCTAGCGGGAGTAACCCACAATGAGCAGTTCTTC.

The rearrangement joins TRBV4-2 to TRBJ1-2; 8 positions match TRBD1. V shed 7 bases, J shed 8 bases, and the junction held 18 bases outside the gene matches. CDR1 and CDR2 (germline): LGHNA, YNFKEQ. The CDR3 runs to 16 residues. CDR3 bases: TGTGCCAGCATCCACCCACTGACAGGGGTCGAAGGAGGCTACACCTTC. Translated: CASIHPLTGVEGGYTF.

The chain employs TRBV4-1 and TRBJ1-2, with a weak D call TRBD1 (6 bases). Deletions cut 0 bases from V and 3 bases from J, with 11 bases between. This CDR3 comprises 15 residues. The germline V gene has CDR1 MGHRA and CDR2 YSYEKL. The CDR3: CASSQEMGADYGYTF. The CDR3 region has the DNA TGCGCCAGCAGCCAAGAAATGGGGGCGGACTATGGCTACACCTTC.

This clone was picked up many times. V and J are TRBV6-5 and TRBJ1-6, with unresolved D. The CDR3 length is 16 residues. V lost 3 bases and J lost 4, with 13 bases in between. Germline-derived CDR1 and CDR2 are MNHEY and SVGAGI. CDR3 amino acids: CASSYKSIIYNSPLHF. As DNA, the CDR3 is TGTGCCAGCAGTTATAAATCGATTATATATAATTCACCCCTCCACTTT.

This clone occurred once. This rearrangement joins TRBV7-2 to TRBJ1-3, with D hard to call. V gave up 6 bases and J gave up 0 bases, with 9 bases separating them. CDR3 length equals 14 residues. Looked up from germline, CDR1 is SGHTA and CDR2 is FQGNSA. CDR3 in amino acids: CASRSPSSGNTIYF. The CDR3, as DNA: TGTGCCAGCAGATCACCGAGCTCTGGAAACACCATATATTTT.

Of note for this clone: One end of the junction does not line up with germline, which may come from a read error. The chain joins TRBV11-3 to TRBJ2-1; no reliable D call. The CDR3 spans 11 residues. Germline lookup yields CDR1 SGHNT and CDR2 YENEEA. For the CDR3, the DNA is TGTGCCAGCATCTTGAGGAATGATCAGTTCTTC. Its translation is CASILRNDQFF.

This clone was counted many times. This chain joins TRBV5-6 and TRBJ2-5; D is undetermined. The CDR3 loop spans 15 amino acids. The V end was cut by 4 bases, the J end by 1 base, with 14 bases between. CDR1 SGHDT and CDR2 YYEEEE come from the germline V gene. CDR3 protein: CASSPTPVSQETQYF. In DNA, the CDR3 is TGTGCCAGCAGCCCGACACCTGTCAGCCAAGAGACCCAGTACTTC.

This clone was detected many times. V gene TRBV24-1 combines with J gene TRBJ2-7; 10 bases agree with TRBD1. The germline gives CDR1 KGHDR, CDR2 SFDVKD. V lost 9 bases to trimming and J lost 7 bases; unmatched junction nucleotides: 5. The CDR3 is made up of 12 amino acids. CDR3 sequence reads: CATGQGGREQYF. Written as DNA, the CDR3 is TGTGCCACCGGACAGGGGGGTCGGGAGCAGTACTTC.

The sample holds a few counts of this clone. The chain links TRBV4-3 to TRBJ1-5; D ambiguous. Germline CDR1 reads LGHNA; CDR2 reads YSLEER. Trimming removed 0 bases from V and 2 bases from J, with 5 bases in between. This CDR3 is built from 14 residues. CDR3 bases: TGCGCCAGCAGCCAAGACGTCGGCAATCAGCCCCAGCATTTT. This encodes CASSQDVGNQPQHF.

V gene TRBV20-1 combines with J gene TRBJ2-3; D gene unclear. Per the germline V gene, CDR1 is DFQATT and CDR2 is SNEGSKA (reference sequence). The CDR3 sequence is 16 residues long. Trimming removed 1 base at V and 3 bases at J, with 17 bases between. CDR3 DNA: TGCAGTGCTAGAGCCATGGTACAGTGGGCTACAGATACGCAGTATTTT. It codes for CSARAMVQWATDTQYF.

The CDR3 reads CAGALGSYNSPLHF. In nucleotides, the CDR3 is TGTGCCGGCGCCCTTGGCTCCTATAATTCACCCCTCCACTTT. The V and J genes are TRBV6-1 and TRBJ1-6; no definite D call. There are 14 residues in the CDR3. The V end was cut by 11 bases, the J end by 0 bases, with 11 bases between. Per germline, CDR1 MNHNS and CDR2 SASEGT.

V usage is TRBV5-1 and J usage is TRBJ2-7; D possibly corresponds to TRBD1 (6 bases). Trimming shortened V by 2 bases and J by 3 bases, and 9 bases separated the two germline ends. Germline CDR1 and CDR2: SGHRS and YFSETQ. CDR3 length equals 13 residues. DNA for the CDR3: TGCGCCAGCAGCTTCGGGACACTCTACGAGCAGTACTTC. It encodes CASSFGTLYEQYF.

The chain carries TRBV12-3 or TRBV12-4 and TRBJ2-1; weak D call: TRBD2 (6 bases). V was trimmed by 5 bases and J by 12 bases, leaving 23 bases between them. The CDR3 consists of 15 residues. Written as DNA, the CDR3 is TGTGCCAGCAGTGTACCCGGGACGGGGGATTTCTGGCAGTTCTTC. Protein product: CASSVPGTGDFWQFF.